Each of the 27 T cell receptor beta chains below was sequenced from the same sample in a study of metastatic and nonmetastatic thyroid tumors. Thyroid surgery was preceded by no treatment in any patient. TCRdb reanalyzed the PCR reads via MiXCR. The table has some 27,000 clones, around 4% seen once; the top ten hold under 4%. Sequencing input: blood. Receptors were obtained from a male donor with papillary thyroid cancer or a benign thyroid nodule (not recorded which). Some clones in this sample may be carry-over from other donors' samples.

Turning to this clone: One end of the junction fails to match germline, which may point to a read error. The V gene is TRBV7-2, the J gene TRBJ2-3; D is unclear. The CDR3 contains 14 residues. Germline CDR1 SGHTA, CDR2 FQGNSA. CDR3 sequence reads: CASSLGGRVDAQYF. As DNA, the CDR3 is TGTGCCAGCAGCTTAGGTGGTCGGGTAGATGCGCAGTATTTT. Based on the CDR3 plus reference TRBV7-2 and TRBJ2-3, the full variable domain is GAGVSQSPSNKVTEKGKDVELRCDPISGHTALYWYRQSLGQGLEFLIYFQGNSAPDKSGLPSDRFSAERTGGSVSTLTIQRTQQEDSAVYLCASSLGGRVDAQYFGPGTRLTVL.

The chain links TRBV3-1 to TRBJ2-7; D uncertain. Trimming removed 4 bases from V and 5 bases from J, with 9 bases in between. This CDR3 has 12 residues. Germline V gene data show CDR1 as LGHDT and CDR2 as YNNKEL (reference sequence). The CDR3 DNA follows: TGTGCCAGCAGCCGTACCTGGGACGAGCAGTACTTC. This codes for CASSRTWDEQYF.

The chain combines TRBV3-1 with TRBJ2-1; D may correspond to TRBD1 or TRBD2 (5 bases each). This CDR3 contains 16 residues. V lost 4 bases and J 0 bases, leaving 13 bases between the germline ends. CDR1 and CDR2 (germline): LGHDT, YNNKEL (reference sequence). This chain's CDR3 is CASSLNPGGSYNEQFF. In nucleotides, the CDR3 is TGTGCCAGCAGCCTAAACCCTGGGGGCTCCTACAATGAGCAGTTCTTC.

In the case of this clone: A much larger clone is a single base away; this may be a read error. The chain joins TRBV5-1 to TRBJ2-7, with 11 bases identical to TRBD1. The germline gives CDR1 SGHRS, CDR2 YFSETQ. This CDR3 spans 14 amino acids. CDR3 nucleotide sequence: TGCGCCAGCAGGCGTGGACAGGGGGCGGACGAGCTGTACTTC. Protein sequence: CASRRGQGADELYF.

By share of the sample, this clone is medium-sized. V is TRBV6-1 and J is TRBJ1-5, with D possibly TRBD1 on 5 matching bases. There are 14 residues in the CDR3. Deletions cut 8 bases from V and 4 bases from J, with 15 bases between. Germline CDR1 and CDR2: MNHNS and SASEGT. The CDR3 spells CASEPGTLNQPQHF. In nucleotides, the CDR3 is TGTGCCAGCGAGCCCGGGACTCTGAATCAGCCCCAGCATTTT.

In its sample, this clone was seen a few times. It may be a read error: a sequence one base away is much more abundant. This chain joins TRBV11-2 and TRBJ2-5; 7 bases match TRBD1. Germline V gene lookup returns CDR1 SGHAT and CDR2 FQNNGV. The CDR3 is 15 amino acids. V lost 6 bases to trimming and J lost 7 bases; unmatched junction nucleotides: 14. CDR3 loop: CASRQLQGVWGTQYF. CDR3 sequence (DNA): TGTGCCAGCAGGCAACTGCAGGGGGTATGGGGGACCCAGTACTTC.

This clone was counted only a few times. This chain links TRBV24-1 with TRBJ1-5, with 8 positions matching TRBD1. There are 17 residues in the CDR3. The J segment lost 0 bases and the V segment lost 5 bases, leaving 8 bases of the junction unmatched. Germline loops: CDR1 KGHDR, CDR2 SFDVKD. The CDR3 DNA is TGTGCCACCAGTGGCGGGACAGGTCCTTATAGCAATCAGCCCCAGCATTTT. This gives the protein CATSGGTGPYSNQPQHF.

Sample share makes this clone medium-sized. The V call is TRBV6-1, the J call TRBJ1-5; no clear D. The CDR3 has 15 amino acids. With 5 bases removed from V and 3 bases from J, the gap between germline ends came to 14 bases. CDR1 MNHNS and CDR2 SASEGT come from the germline V gene. CDR3: CASSRARGINQPQHF. The CDR3 DNA is TGTGCCAGCAGTCGGGCCCGAGGGATCAATCAGCCCCAGCATTTT.

At least ten counts were recorded for this clone. The J gene is TRBJ2-7, the V gene TRBV20-1; 9 nucleotides line up with TRBD1. This CDR3 is 14 amino acids long. Germline V CDR1 and CDR2: DFQATT, SNEGSKA (reference sequence). V trimming: 6 bases; J trimming: 3 bases; junction bases outside the gene matches: 9. CDR3 protein: CSARRQGESYEQYF. The CDR3 nucleotides read TGCAGTGCCCGGAGACAGGGGGAGAGCTACGAGCAGTACTTC.

This clone was recorded at least ten times. At the DNA level, this CDR3 is encoded by other sequences in the same sample as well. The chain joins TRBV6-2 or TRBV6-3 to TRBJ2-7; perhaps TRBD2 as D (6 bases). The germline gives CDR1 MNHEY, CDR2 SVGEGT. V lost 6 bases and J 0 bases, leaving 21 bases between the germline ends. CDR3 length equals 17 residues. CDR3 protein: CASSRDSLAESSYEQYF. The CDR3 DNA reads TGTGCCAGCAGCCGGGACTCCTTGGCGGAGAGCTCCTACGAGCAGTACTTC.

This clone was seen a few times. CDR3 nucleotides: TGTGCCAGTAGGATGGACCTTAGGTATGGCTACACCTTC. It is translated as CASRMDLRYGYTF. The chain joins TRBV19 to TRBJ1-2, with D uncertain. V gave up 6 bases and J gave up 5 bases, with 13 bases separating them. This CDR3 comprises 13 residues. The germline CDR1 and CDR2 sequences are LNHDA and SQIVND (reference sequence).

The chain has TRBV6-5 and TRBJ2-1, with 15 bases aligning to TRBD2. The J segment lost 4 bases and the V segment lost 4 bases, leaving 5 bases of the junction unmatched. The CDR3 runs 17 residues. The germline gives CDR1 MNHEY, CDR2 SVGAGI. The CDR3 reads CASSSGTSGRRYNEQFF. The CDR3, as DNA: TGTGCCAGCAGTTCGGGGACTAGCGGGAGGAGATACAATGAGCAGTTCTTC.

The rearrangement links TRBV12-3 or TRBV12-4 to TRBJ1-6; 7 positions agree with TRBD1. CDR3 length: 14 residues. Trimming cost V 6 bases and J 4 bases; bases outside gene matches: 3. CDR3: CASSRTGYNSPLHF. Here the CDR3 DNA reads TGTGCCAGCAGCCGGACAGGATATAATTCACCCCTCCACTTT.

There are many counts of this clone. The chain combines TRBV7-2 with TRBJ2-5, with 8 bases identical to TRBD1. This CDR3 contains 13 residues. The J segment lost 7 bases and the V segment lost 5 bases, leaving 6 bases of the junction unmatched. Germline V gene sequence: CDR1 SGHTA, CDR2 FQGNSA. In nucleotides, the CDR3 is TGTGCCAGCAGCCAGACAGGGGTCGGGACCCAGTACTTC. Translation: CASSQTGVGTQYF.

The table lists this clone with many counts. The CDR3 DNA follows: TGTGCCAGCAGCTTTGGCACAGATACGCAGTATTTT. Translating it yields CASSFGTDTQYF. V and J are TRBV7-3 and TRBJ2-3; D remains unclear. Per the germline V gene, CDR1 is SGHTA and CDR2 is FQGTGA. V was trimmed by 3 bases and J by 1 base, leaving 2 bases between them. The length of the CDR3 is 12 residues.

The table lists this clone with a few counts. It is likely a read error, because the conserved phenylalanine at the end of the CDR3 is missing. The limits of the CDR3 on the DNA are not certain, so only TCRdb's listed CDR3 is given. The chain links TRBV28 to TRBJ1-5; whether TRBD1, the table's D call, matches the DNA was not checked. Inclusive of both ends, the CDR3 amounts to 12 amino acids. The V gene's germline CDR1 is MDHEN and CDR2 SYDVKM. The CDR3: CASRDSIQPHHV.

A note on this clone: A much larger clone differs from this one at a single base, so this may be a read error. The chain couples TRBV6-2 or TRBV6-3 to TRBJ2-2; 7 bases fit TRBD2. Trimming cost V 10 bases and J 5 bases; bases outside gene matches: 16. Germline V gives CDR1 MNHEY, CDR2 SVGEGT. This CDR3 contains 16 residues. The CDR3 DNA is TGTGCCATCAGGGTCGCAGGGTGGGGAGGGACCGGGGAGCTGTTTTTT. It yields the protein CAIRVAGWGGTGELFF.

This clone is categorized as medium-sized. The CDR3 nucleotides are TGTGCCAGCAGTTGGGGGCTCGTCGAGCAGTACTTC. Translated: CASSWGLVEQYF. This chain connects TRBV6-2 or TRBV6-3 to TRBJ2-7; perhaps TRBD1 as D (6 bases). Germline V CDR1 and CDR2: MNHEY, SVGEGT. The V and J ends lost 4 bases and 6 bases respectively, with 10 bases between them. The CDR3 is 12 amino acids.

This clone has a count of ten or more. For the CDR3, the DNA is TGTGCCAGTAGTATAGTTGATGACCCCCTAGCTCGGCAGTTCTTC. This translates into CASSIVDDPLARQFF. The gene calls are TRBV19 and TRBJ2-1; TRBD2 is a possible D gene (5 bases). The ends were cut back, 1 base at V and 12 bases at J, with 19 bases in the middle. This CDR3 is built from 15 residues. CDR1 LNHDA and CDR2 SQIVND come from the germline V gene (reference sequence).

At least ten counts were recorded for this clone. J is TRBJ2-5 and V is TRBV14; D is tentatively TRBD1 or TRBD2 (5 bases each). CDR3 length: 15 amino acids. The germline V and J ends were trimmed by 4 bases and 2 bases, with 14 bases remaining between them. Germline CDR1 SGHDN, CDR2 FVKESK. The DNA of the CDR3 is TGTGCCAGCAGCCCCCGTTGGGGGTTACAAGAGACCCAGTACTTC. Residues: CASSPRWGLQETQYF.

This clone occurred a few times. V gene TRBV20-1 combines with J gene TRBJ2-5, with 7 bases aligning to TRBD2. The CDR3 length is 15 residues. From germline, CDR1 is DFQATT and CDR2 SNEGSKA (reference sequence). J gave up 2 bases and V 1 base, and 7 bases lay outside the gene matches. CDR3 DNA sequence: TGCAGTGCTAGAGTACCAGCGGGGTTACAAGAGACCCAGTACTTC. Amino acid sequence: CSARVPAGLQETQYF.

This clone was seen a few times. Germline and junction disagree at one end, which may indicate a read error. Other DNA sequences in this sample translate to the same CDR3. This sequence joins TRBV28 and TRBJ2-7, with D tentatively TRBD2 (6 bases). CDR1 and CDR2 from the germline V gene are MDHEN and SYDVKM. The CDR3 covers 13 residues. Here the CDR3 reads CASLREASYDQNF. Here the CDR3 DNA reads TGTGCCAGCCTTAGGGAGGCGTCCTACGACCAGAACTTC.

This clone came up many times. The V gene is TRBV7-3, the J gene TRBJ2-3, with 9 bases lining up with TRBD2. V shed 5 bases and J 5 bases; nucleotides not matched to a gene: 11. Germline V gene data show CDR1 as SGHTA and CDR2 as FQGTGA. This CDR3 has 16 amino acids. CDR3 protein: CASSLSGREGRDTQYF. The CDR3 DNA sequence: TGTGCCAGCAGCCTCTCCGGGCGGGAGGGCCGAGATACGCAGTATTTT.

This clone has more than one count but fewer than ten. The rearrangement links TRBV27 to TRBJ2-2, with D possibly being TRBD2 (5 bases). The germline V gene encodes CDR1 MNHEY and CDR2 SMNVEV (reference sequence). V dropped 2 bases and J dropped 6 bases, with 19 bases sitting between them. The CDR3 runs to 17 residues. The CDR3 nucleotides are TGTGCCAGCAGTTTAAGACTATCGGTAGGTCGAGCCGGGGAGCTGTTTTTT. Protein sequence: CASSLRLSVGRAGELFF.

This clone was detected many times. CDR3 DNA sequence: TGTGCCAGTGACTCGGGGCGGGATCCCCGAGAGCAGTTCTTC. Its protein product is CASDSGRDPREQFF. V and J are TRBV19 and TRBJ2-1; D is perhaps TRBD2 (6 bases). Germline V lookup: CDR1 LNHDA, CDR2 SQIVND (reference sequence). Trimming removed 8 bases from V and 10 bases from J, with 21 bases in between. The CDR3 loop spans 14 amino acids.

This clone has a count of ten or more. CDR3 coding DNA: TGCAGTGCTTCTAGCCTAGGGGAGCCCTACAATGAGCAGTTCTTC. Its protein is CSASSLGEPYNEQFF. The chain is built from TRBV20-1 and TRBJ2-1; D is perhaps TRBD1 or TRBD2 (5 bases each). The CDR3 runs 15 residues. The germline CDR1 and CDR2 sequences are DFQATT and SNEGSKA (reference sequence). With 5 bases removed from V and 2 bases from J, the gap between germline ends came to 16 bases.

This rearrangement joins TRBV5-6 to TRBJ2-3; D gene unclear. The germline gives CDR1 SGHDT, CDR2 YYEEEE. V was shortened by 0 bases and J by 1 base, with 3 bases between the two germline ends. The CDR3 is 13 residues long. The CDR3 is CASSLDRTDTQYF. CDR3 nucleotide sequence: TGTGCCAGCAGCTTGGATCGCACAGATACGCAGTATTTT.